These 24 T cell receptor beta chains came from one sample sequenced in a study of technical replicates of blood from a few donors. The data were produced by immunoSEQ multiplex PCR, yet TCRdb's version contains in-frame clones alone and is incomplete. The table records some 68,000 clones, about 95% of them present only once. Input material: T cells isolated from PBMCs. The receptors originated from a human donor in good health.

V and J are TRBV14 and TRBJ2-7; possible D gene TRBD2, 6 bases. The germline V gene has CDR1 SGHDN and CDR2 FVKESK. V was shortened by 5 bases and J by 8 bases, with 13 bases between the two germline ends. The CDR3 has 12 residues. The CDR3 loop reads CASSSERGKQYF. The CDR3 bases are TGTGCCAGCAGCTCCGAACGCGGGAAGCAGTACTTC.

The chain carries TRBV6-1 and TRBJ2-3; D is undetermined. CDR1 is MNHNS and CDR2 is SASEGT in the germline V gene. The CDR3 spans 16 residues. Trimming pared 3 bases from V and 0 bases from J, leaving 13 bases between. The CDR3 protein is CASSEVTGSSTDTQYF. CDR3 DNA sequence: TGTGCCAGCAGTGAGGTAACCGGGTCTAGCACAGATACGCAGTATTTT.

The genes are TRBV6-1 and TRBJ2-2; D unresolved. Germline loops: CDR1 MNHNS, CDR2 SASEGT. Trimming cost V 3 bases and J 1 base, with 15 bases left between them. This CDR3 has 17 residues. The CDR3 DNA sequence: TGTGCCAGCAGTGACCCAGTCATCCGCAGGAACACCGGGGAGCTGTTTTTT. It translates to CASSDPVIRRNTGELFF.

The V and J genes are TRBV7-2 and TRBJ1-3, with D possibly TRBD1 on 5 matching bases. The germline CDR1 and CDR2 sequences are SGHTA and FQGNSA. The CDR3 covers 15 residues. Trimming shortened V by 2 bases and J by 0 bases, and 8 bases separated the two germline ends. The CDR3 sequence: CASSLSRGSGNTIYF. Written as DNA, the CDR3 is TGTGCCAGCAGCTTAAGTAGGGGCTCTGGAAACACCATATATTTT.

The chain is built from TRBV6-1 and TRBJ2-7, with D perhaps TRBD1 (6 bases). This CDR3 has 15 residues. Deletions cut 0 bases from V and 2 bases from J, with 11 bases between. CDR1 is MNHNS and CDR2 is SASEGT in the germline V gene. CDR3 bases: TGTGCCAGCAGTGAAGCCCATGGGGGCCCCTACGAGCAGTACTTC. It codes for CASSEAHGGPYEQYF.

The sample holds one count of this clone. The chain employs TRBV28 and TRBJ2-6; TRBD2 is a possible D gene (5 bases). This CDR3 is built from 16 residues. Per germline, CDR1 MDHEN and CDR2 SYDVKM. The V gene lost 5 bases and the J gene lost 0 bases, with 11 bases spanning the gap. CDR3 coding DNA: TGTGCCAGCAGTGAGGGCCGGAGCTCTGGGGCCAACGTCCTGACTTTC. This sequence encodes CASSEGRSSGANVLTF.

This chain links TRBV29-1 with TRBJ1-4; maybe TRBD1 (5 bases). Trimming left V 6 bases short and J 3 bases short, with 11 bases between. CDR3 length equals 13 residues. CDR1 is SQVTM, CDR2 ANQGSEA, per germline. DNA of the CDR3: TGCAGCGTCGACGGGGGGTCTAATGAAAAACTGTTTTTT. This encodes CSVDGGSNEKLFF.

V and J are TRBV6-5 and TRBJ2-4, with a possible D match to TRBD2 (7 bases). Germline CDR1 is MNHEY and CDR2 is SVGAGI. The V gene lost 6 bases and the J gene lost 10 bases, with 19 bases spanning the gap. The length of the CDR3 is 14 residues. CDR3 amino acids: CASSVGGGLGIQYF. The CDR3 region has the DNA TGTGCCAGCAGCGTGGGAGGGGGGCTAGGGATTCAGTACTTC.

The gene calls are TRBV28 and TRBJ2-5; 9 bases are a match to TRBD1. The junction had 2 bases not matched to a gene; V was cut back by 1 base and J by 2 bases. The CDR3 runs 15 residues. Germline loops: CDR1 MDHEN, CDR2 SYDVKM. The CDR3 DNA is TGTGCCAGCAGTTTATTCGGGACAGGGCAAGAGACCCAGTACTTC. It specifies CASSLFGTGQETQYF.

The chain carries TRBV5-1 and TRBJ2-6; D is unclear. Trimming shortened V by 0 bases and J by 0 bases, and 10 bases separated the two germline ends. This CDR3 region has 17 residues. Germline V lookup: CDR1 SGHRS, CDR2 YFSETQ. CDR3 bases: TGCGCCAGCAGCTTGGGCAGGATCAGCTCTGGGGCCAACGTCCTGACTTTC. It yields the protein CASSLGRISSGANVLTF.

This chain connects TRBV13 to TRBJ2-4; 12 bases agree with TRBD2. Germline lookup yields CDR1 PRHDT and CDR2 FYEKMQ (reference sequence). Trimming at V came to 2 bases and at J to 0 bases, leaving 8 bases not matched to a gene. This CDR3 comprises 19 residues. The CDR3 sequence is CASSLRRLAGGVAKNIQYF. DNA of the CDR3: TGTGCCAGCAGCTTAAGGAGGCTAGCGGGGGGGGTAGCCAAAAACATTCAGTACTTC.

This chain links TRBV4-1 with TRBJ2-7; the match to TRBD1 covers 7 bases. There are 14 residues in the CDR3. Germline loops: CDR1 MGHRA, CDR2 YSYEKL. Trimming at V came to 1 base and at J to 4 bases, leaving 4 bases not matched to a gene. Written as DNA, the CDR3 is TGCGCCAGCAGCCAAGTAACAGGGGAGTACGAGCAGTACTTC. It translates to CASSQVTGEYEQYF.

This clone was seen a single time. The V gene is TRBV28, the J gene TRBJ2-7, with 8 bases fitting TRBD2. Losses at the gene ends were 6 bases for V and 3 bases for J; bases not matched to a gene: 7. The germline V gene encodes CDR1 MDHEN and CDR2 SYDVKM. The CDR3 is 14 amino acids. The DNA of the CDR3 is TGTGCCAGCAGGGTAGGAGCGGGGGTCTACGAGCAGTACTTC. Protein product: CASRVGAGVYEQYF.

This chain links TRBV19 with TRBJ2-7; TRBD1 is a possible D gene (5 bases). The CDR3 totals 13 residues. Per the germline V gene, CDR1 is LNHDA and CDR2 is SQIVND (reference sequence). Trimming took off 6 bases at V and 2 bases at J, with 11 bases between the two ends. The chain's CDR3 is CASSTTATYEQYF. DNA for the CDR3: TGTGCCAGTAGCACGACAGCTACCTACGAGCAGTACTTC.

The V and J genes are TRBV27 and TRBJ1-1; the D is unclear. V was shortened by 1 base and J by 1 base, with 10 bases between the two germline ends. Germline CDR1 and CDR2: MNHEY and SMNVEV (reference sequence). The CDR3 sequence is 15 residues long. The CDR3 spells CASSLFPEGNTEAFF. The CDR3 DNA reads TGTGCCAGCAGTTTATTCCCCGAGGGGAACACTGAAGCTTTCTTT.

V is TRBV30 and J is TRBJ1-1; no firm D call. The CDR3 extends over 15 amino acids. V gave up 0 bases and J gave up 2 bases, with 13 bases separating them. Germline values: CDR1 GTSNPN, CDR2 SVGIG (reference sequence). CDR3 sequence (DNA): TGTGCCTGGAGTGTACCGGGTAGCTTCAACACTGAAGCTTTCTTT. This encodes CAWSVPGSFNTEAFF.

The chain couples TRBV28 to TRBJ1-4; 8 positions agree with TRBD1. With 3 bases clipped from V and 7 bases from J, the junction kept 7 bases outside the gene matches. The germline gives CDR1 MDHEN, CDR2 SYDVKM. This CDR3 is built from 15 residues. The CDR3 here is CASSFWTQGGEKLFF. As DNA, the CDR3 is TGTGCCAGCAGTTTTTGGACACAGGGGGGTGAAAAACTGTTTTTT.

V usage is TRBV10-2 and J usage is TRBJ2-2; TRBD1 might be the D (5 bases). The CDR3 runs to 13 residues. Germline V gene data show CDR1 as WSHSY and CDR2 as SAAADI. V was shortened by 3 bases and J by 7 bases, with 9 bases between the two germline ends. The CDR3 loop is CASSDRVGGELFF. In DNA form, the CDR3 reads TGCGCCAGCAGTGACAGGGTAGGCGGGGAGCTGTTTTTT.

This clone was seen more than once but under ten times. CDR3 loop: CASSPGILNTEAFF. The CDR3 DNA follows: TGTGCCAGCAGCCCGGGGATATTGAACACTGAAGCTTTCTTT. J is TRBJ1-1 and V is TRBV2; D not certain. The germline V gene has CDR1 SNHLY and CDR2 FYNNEI. This CDR3 contains 14 residues. Trimming left V 6 bases short and J 0 bases short, with 11 bases between.

This clone has a single count. The CDR3, as DNA: TGTGCCAGTAGTAAGGGACTAGCGGGGGGTCGTTACAATGAGCAGTTCTTC. The encoded protein is CASSKGLAGGRYNEQFF. J is TRBJ2-1 and V is TRBV19, with TRBD2 matching 15 bases. V lost 4 bases, J lost 4 bases, and 5 bases stayed unmatched. The CDR3 spans 17 residues. Germline CDR1 reads LNHDA; CDR2 reads SQIVND (reference sequence). The variable domain in full, with the rest retrieved from reference TRBV19 and TRBJ2-1, is DGGITQSPKYLFRKEGQNVTLSCEQNLNHDAMYWYRQDPGQGLRLIYYSQIVNDFQKGDIAEGYSVSREKKESFPLTVTSAQKNPTAFYLCASSKGLAGGRYNEQFFGPGTRLTVL.

The chain employs TRBV7-8 and TRBJ2-7; possibly TRBD2 for D (7 bases). Trimming cost V 5 bases and J 5 bases, with 19 bases left between them. The CDR3 runs to 15 residues. Germline loops: CDR1 SGHVS, CDR2 FQNEAQ. CDR3 DNA sequence: TGTGCCAGCAGCCCCCGTATAGGGGGGGGCAACGAGCAGTACTTC. Protein product: CASSPRIGGGNEQYF.

The rearrangement uses TRBV5-6 and TRBJ2-7, with D possibly TRBD1 on 6 matching bases. Germline CDR1 reads SGHDT; CDR2 reads YYEEEE. V lost 3 bases, J lost 4 bases, and 20 bases lay in between. CDR3 length: 16 residues. The CDR3 DNA follows: TGTGCCAGCAGCTCTCGGATAAGGACAGAGGTTTACGAGCAGTACTTC. Protein sequence: CASSSRIRTEVYEQYF. Full variable domain (outside the CDR3, taken from reference TRBV5-6 and TRBJ2-7): DAGVTQSPTHLIKTRGQQVTLRCSPKSGHDTVSWYQQALGQGPQFIFQYYEEEERQRGNFPDRFSGHQFPNYSSELNVNALLLGDSALYLCASSSRIRTEVYEQYFGPGTRLTVT.

The chain couples TRBV19 to TRBJ1-6; D gene unclear. This CDR3 contains 16 residues. V was pared by 0 bases and J by 0 bases, with 6 bases between. The germline V gene encodes CDR1 LNHDA and CDR2 SQIVND (reference sequence). The CDR3 region has the DNA TGTGCCAGTAGTATAGATGTCAGCTCCTATAATTCACCCCTCCACTTT. Translated: CASSIDVSSYNSPLHF.

The V gene is TRBV27, the J gene TRBJ2-1; TRBD1 matches at 9 bases. Germline CDR1 and CDR2: MNHEY and SMNVEV (reference sequence). V lost 3 bases and J lost 5; bases outside the gene matches: 5. This CDR3 spans 15 amino acids. CDR3 protein: CASSFGQGWHNEQFF. The CDR3 nucleotides read TGTGCCAGCAGTTTCGGACAGGGGTGGCACAATGAGCAGTTCTTC.